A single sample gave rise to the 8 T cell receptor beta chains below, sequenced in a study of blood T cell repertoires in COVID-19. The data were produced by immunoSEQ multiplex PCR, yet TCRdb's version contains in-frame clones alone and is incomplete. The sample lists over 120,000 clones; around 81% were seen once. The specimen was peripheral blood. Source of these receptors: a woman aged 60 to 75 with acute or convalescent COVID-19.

DNA of the CDR3: TGTGCCAGCAGCCTCTCGACAGGGGGCAAAAACATTCAGTACTTC. Amino acids: CASSLSTGGKNIQYF. The V call is TRBV7-9, the J call TRBJ2-4, with TRBD1 matching 9 bases. The CDR3 runs 15 residues. Germline V gene data show CDR1 as SEHNR and CDR2 as FQNEAQ (reference sequence). V lost 5 bases to trimming and J lost 3 bases; unmatched junction nucleotides: 5.

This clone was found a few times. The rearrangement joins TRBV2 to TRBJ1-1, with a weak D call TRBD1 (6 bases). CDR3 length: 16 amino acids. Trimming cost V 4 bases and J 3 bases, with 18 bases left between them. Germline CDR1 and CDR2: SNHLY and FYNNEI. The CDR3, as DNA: TGTGCCAGCAGTGTATCACCGAGAAAGGGGGACACTGAAGCTTTCTTT. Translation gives CASSVSPRKGDTEAFF. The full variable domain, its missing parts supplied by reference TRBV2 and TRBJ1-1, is EPEVTQTPSHQVTQMGQEVILRCVPISNHLYFYWYRQILGQKVEFLVSFYNNEISEKSEIFDDQFSVERPDGSNFTLKIRSTKLEDSAMYFCASSVSPRKGDTEAFFGQGTRLTVV.

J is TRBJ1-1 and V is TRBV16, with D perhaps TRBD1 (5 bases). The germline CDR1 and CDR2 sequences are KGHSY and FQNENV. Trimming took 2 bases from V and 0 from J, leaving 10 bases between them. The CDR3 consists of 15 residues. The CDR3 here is CASSQPGGMNTEAFF. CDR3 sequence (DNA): TGTGCCAGCAGCCAACCGGGGGGAATGAACACTGAAGCTTTCTTT.

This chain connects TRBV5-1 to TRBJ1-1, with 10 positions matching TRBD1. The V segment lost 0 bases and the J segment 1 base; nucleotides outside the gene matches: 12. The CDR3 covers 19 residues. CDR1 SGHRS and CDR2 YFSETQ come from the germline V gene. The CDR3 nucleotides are TGCGCCAGCAGCTTGGGATGGACGGGACAGGGGCAGAAGAACACTGAAGCTTTCTTT. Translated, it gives CASSLGWTGQGQKNTEAFF.

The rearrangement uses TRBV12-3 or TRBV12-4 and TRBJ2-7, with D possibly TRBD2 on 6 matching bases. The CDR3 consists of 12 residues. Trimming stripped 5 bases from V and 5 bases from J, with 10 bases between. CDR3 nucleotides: TGTGCCAGCAGTCGGAGGGTCGACGAGCAGTACTTC. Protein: CASSRRVDEQYF.

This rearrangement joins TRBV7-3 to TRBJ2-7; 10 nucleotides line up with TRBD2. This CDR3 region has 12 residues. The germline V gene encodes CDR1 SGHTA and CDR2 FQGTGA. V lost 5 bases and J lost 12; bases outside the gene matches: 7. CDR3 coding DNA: TGTGCCAGCAGCCATACTAGCGGGATTATGTACTTC. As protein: CASSHTSGIMYF. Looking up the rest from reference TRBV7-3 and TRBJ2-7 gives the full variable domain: GAGVSQTPSNKVTEKGKYVELRCDPISGHTALYWYRQSLGQGPEFLIYFQGTGAADDSGLPNDRFFAVRPEGSVSTLKIQRTERGDSAVYLCASSHTSGIMYFGPGTRLTVT.

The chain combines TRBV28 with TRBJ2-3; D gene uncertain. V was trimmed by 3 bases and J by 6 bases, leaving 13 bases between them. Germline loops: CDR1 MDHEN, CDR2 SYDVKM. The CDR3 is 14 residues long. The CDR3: CASSFFLTGDTQYF. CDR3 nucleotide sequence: TGTGCCAGCAGTTTCTTCCTAACCGGGGATACGCAGTATTTT.

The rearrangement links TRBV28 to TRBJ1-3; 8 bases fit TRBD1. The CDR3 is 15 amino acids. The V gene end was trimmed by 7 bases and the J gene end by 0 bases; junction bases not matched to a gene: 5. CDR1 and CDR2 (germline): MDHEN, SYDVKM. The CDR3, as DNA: TGTGCCAGCACCCTAACAGGGGGCTCTGGAAACACCATATATTTT. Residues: CASTLTGGSGNTIYF.